Each of the 27 T cell receptor beta chains below was sequenced from the same sample in a study of blood T cell repertoires in COVID-19. TCRdb keeps only in-frame clones here, not all; method: immunoSEQ multiplex PCR. The table records about 410,000 clones, around 89% of them present only once. The sequenced sample consisted of peripheral blood. The source of these receptors is a woman between 40 and 55 years old with COVID-19, enrolled during active disease.

For the CDR3, the DNA is TGTGCCAGCAGCGAACCCGGTGCGGCCAGAGACGTTTACGAGCAGTACTTC. Translating gives CASSEPGAARDVYEQYF. J is TRBJ2-7 and V is TRBV6-1; D uncertain. Trimming removed 6 bases at V and 4 bases at J, with 25 bases between. The CDR3 sequence is 17 residues long. CDR1 is MNHNS and CDR2 is SASEGT in the germline V gene.

V is TRBV7-9 and J is TRBJ2-7; D gene unclear. The CDR3 consists of 15 residues. The V gene lost 5 bases and the J gene lost 2 bases, with 16 bases spanning the gap. Germline V gene data show CDR1 as SEHNR and CDR2 as FQNEAQ (reference sequence). The CDR3 nucleotides read TGTGCCAGCAGCCCCATTACAACAGCCACCTACGAGCAGTACTTC. This encodes CASSPITTATYEQYF.

The chain couples TRBV28 to TRBJ2-3; the match to TRBD2 covers 10 bases. The germline V gene encodes CDR1 MDHEN and CDR2 SYDVKM. The V and J ends lost 4 bases and 2 bases, in that order; junction bases with no gene match: 3. CDR3 length equals 15 residues. CDR3 residues: CASSSSGGLTDTQYF. CDR3 bases: TGTGCCAGCAGTTCTAGCGGGGGCCTCACAGATACGCAGTATTTT.

This clone was seen just once. The chain couples TRBV5-4 to TRBJ1-1; no firm D call. The CDR3 is 13 residues long. Germline CDR1 reads SGHNT; CDR2 reads YYREEE (reference sequence). The ends were cut back, 2 bases at V and 3 bases at J, with 8 bases in the middle. In nucleotides, the CDR3 is TGTGCCAGCAGCTTACGGGTGGACACTGAAGCTTTCTTT. It yields the protein CASSLRVDTEAFF. The whole variable domain, remainder taken from reference TRBV5-4 and TRBJ1-1, is ETGVTQSPTHLIKTRGQQVTLRCSSQSGHNTVSWYQQALGQGPQFIFQYYREEENGRGNFPPRFSGLQFPNYSSELNVNALELDDSALYLCASSLRVDTEAFFGQGTRLTVV.

The chain links TRBV5-5 to TRBJ2-1, with D hard to call. V gave up 0 bases and J gave up 12 bases, with 16 bases separating them. From germline, CDR1 is SGHKS and CDR2 YYEKEE (reference sequence). The CDR3 contains 14 residues. CDR3 in DNA: TGTGCCAGCAGCTTGGCGGGTCCAAGGTTGAGGCAGTTCTTC. As protein: CASSLAGPRLRQFF.

The chain employs TRBV6-5 and TRBJ2-2; no reliable D call. This CDR3 contains 14 residues. V was clipped by 5 bases and J by 6 bases, with 13 bases between them. CDR1 is MNHEY, CDR2 SVGAGI, per germline. The CDR3 sequence is CASSHHLGAGELFF. CDR3 bases: TGTGCCAGCAGTCACCACCTAGGAGCCGGGGAGCTGTTTTTT.

The chain is built from TRBV5-6 and TRBJ1-6, with D possibly TRBD1 on 5 matching bases. The CDR3 length is 18 residues. The V and J ends lost 1 base and 3 bases respectively, with 17 bases between them. Germline V gene lookup returns CDR1 SGHDT and CDR2 YYEEEE. CDR3 region: CASSLYTGQASYNSPLHF. The CDR3 DNA follows: TGTGCCAGCAGCTTGTACACAGGCCAAGCAAGCTATAATTCACCCCTCCACTTT.

The chain has TRBV7-9 and TRBJ1-6; possible D gene TRBD1, 6 bases. The CDR3 runs to 15 residues. CDR1 SEHNR and CDR2 FQNEAQ come from the germline V gene (reference sequence). V lost 1 base, J lost 3 bases, and 7 bases lay in between. Written as DNA, the CDR3 is TGTGCCAGCAGCTTAGGGGACATCTATAATTCACCCCTCCACTTT. Its protein is CASSLGDIYNSPLHF.

This chain uses TRBV6-2 or TRBV6-3 with TRBJ1-2, with 7 bases lining up with TRBD1. Germline V gene data show CDR1 as MNHEY and CDR2 as SVGEGT. The CDR3 totals 16 residues. After removal of 0 bases from V and 2 bases from J, the junction contained 6 bases not matched to a gene. The chain's CDR3 is CASSYSRDSPNYGYTF. In nucleotides, the CDR3 is TGTGCCAGCAGTTACTCCCGGGACAGCCCCAACTATGGCTACACCTTC.

V and J are TRBV7-2 and TRBJ1-6; the D gene is possibly TRBD1 (6 bases). CDR1 SGHTA and CDR2 FQGNSA come from the germline V gene. This CDR3 has 15 residues. The V end was cut by 5 bases, the J end by 8 bases, with 16 bases between. Written as DNA, the CDR3 is TGTGCCAGCAGCCCCCCGGGGACAAGAGATTCACCCCTCCACTTT. Translation gives CASSPPGTRDSPLHF. The whole variable domain, filled in from reference TRBV7-2 and TRBJ1-6, reads GAGVSQSPSNKVTEKGKDVELRCDPISGHTALYWYRQSLGQGLEFLIYFQGNSAPDKSGLPSDRFSAERTGGSVSTLTIQRTQQEDSAVYLCASSPPGTRDSPLHFGNGTRLTVT.

The chain is built from TRBV21-1 and TRBJ1-1; the table's D call, TRBD1, was not checked against the DNA. TRBV21-1 constitutes a pseudogene. CDR3 size: 20 residues. CDR3 residues: CASSPSSSGDTDSMNTEAFF. CDR3 sequence (DNA): TGTGCCAGCAGTCCCTCGTCTTCAGGGGACACAGATAGTATGAACACTGAAGCTTTCTTT.

V usage is TRBV4-3 and J usage is TRBJ2-7, with 7 bases fitting TRBD2. There are 16 residues in the CDR3. Looked up from germline, CDR1 is LGHNA and CDR2 is YSLEER. V trimming: 3 bases; J trimming: 3 bases; junction bases outside the gene matches: 11. DNA for the CDR3: TGCGCCAGCAGCCACAATCGGGCTAGCGGAGACTACGAGCAGTACTTC. Translation gives CASSHNRASGDYEQYF.

V and J are TRBV7-2 and TRBJ1-5, with D uncertain. The CDR3 consists of 13 residues. Germline assignment: CDR1 SGHTA and CDR2 FQGNSA. The V end lost 1 base, the J end lost 7 bases, and 8 bases lay between the germline ends. CDR3 in amino acids: CASSLDLPQPQHF. The DNA of the CDR3 is TGTGCCAGCAGCTTAGATCTCCCCCAGCCCCAGCATTTT. Looking up the rest from reference TRBV7-2 and TRBJ1-5 gives the full variable domain: GAGVSQSPSNKVTEKGKDVELRCDPISGHTALYWYRQSLGQGLEFLIYFQGNSAPDKSGLPSDRFSAERTGGSVSTLTIQRTQQEDSAVYLCASSLDLPQPQHFGDGTRLSIL.

The sample holds one count of this clone. J is TRBJ2-1 and V is TRBV7-2; no clear D. Trimming left V 4 bases short and J 11 bases short, with 9 bases between. This CDR3 has 11 residues. From germline, CDR1 is SGHTA and CDR2 FQGNSA. CDR3 coding DNA: TGTGCCAGCAGCTCCAGCGAAAAGCAGTTCTTC. Translated: CASSSSEKQFF.

The rearrangement uses TRBV2 and TRBJ1-5; D is perhaps TRBD1 (5 bases). Germline-derived CDR1 and CDR2 are SNHLY and FYNNEI. The CDR3 has 13 residues. Between the trimmed V and J ends, which lost 6 bases and 6 bases, there was a span of 12 bases. CDR3 in amino acids: CASRRDPLQPQHF. In nucleotides, the CDR3 is TGTGCCAGCAGGCGGGACCCACTTCAGCCCCAGCATTTT.

The chain combines TRBV4-2 with TRBJ1-1, with TRBD1 matching 7 bases. V was pared by 5 bases and J by 1 base, with 4 bases of the junction left unmatched. The CDR3 has 14 residues. Per the germline V gene, CDR1 is LGHNA and CDR2 is YNFKEQ. For the CDR3, the DNA is TGTGCCAGCAGCGCCCGACAGGGGAACACTGAAGCTTTCTTT. It translates to CASSARQGNTEAFF.

The V and J genes are TRBV6-6 and TRBJ1-2, with D perhaps TRBD1 (6 bases). Germline-derived CDR1 and CDR2 are MNHNY and SVGAGI (reference sequence). V lost 5 bases, J lost 8 bases, and 27 bases lay in between. The CDR3 length is 17 residues. CDR3 sequence: CASSPDGFRGGEKGYTF. CDR3 nucleotides: TGTGCCAGCAGTCCTGACGGATTCAGGGGAGGGGAGAAAGGCTACACCTTC.

The table lists this clone with a few counts. V usage is TRBV7-9 and J usage is TRBJ2-1, with TRBD2 identical over 11 bases. This CDR3 is built from 17 residues. Trimming at V came to 3 bases and at J to 5 bases, leaving 9 bases not matched to a gene. CDR1 SEHNR and CDR2 FQNEAQ come from the germline V gene (reference sequence). The CDR3 loop reads CASSLRATSGRNNEQFF. The CDR3 bases are TGTGCCAGCAGCTTGCGAGCTACTAGCGGGAGAAACAATGAGCAGTTCTTC.

The chain is built from TRBV6-2 or TRBV6-3 and TRBJ1-1; 8 positions match TRBD1. CDR1 and CDR2 from the germline V gene are MNHEY and SVGEGT. The CDR3 consists of 14 residues. Germline trimming cut 5 bases from V and 6 bases from J; bases unmatched to any gene: 8. CDR3 bases: TGTGCCAGCAGTCGAACAGGGGGTAGAGCTGAAGCTTTCTTT. It translates to CASSRTGGRAEAFF.

The chain recombines TRBV4-3 with TRBJ2-1; D perhaps matches TRBD1 (6 bases). The V end was cut by 0 bases, the J end by 7 bases, with 16 bases between. Germline values: CDR1 LGHNA, CDR2 YSLEER. This CDR3 spans 16 amino acids. CDR3 in DNA: TGCGCCAGCAGCCAAGATTCCAGGGGCCTTCGGAATGAGCAGTTCTTC. Translating it yields CASSQDSRGLRNEQFF.

V usage is TRBV27 and J usage is TRBJ2-2, with 8 nucleotides matching TRBD2. The CDR3 is 16 amino acids. V was clipped by 2 bases and J by 4 bases; unmatched bases: 6. Germline V gene sequence: CDR1 MNHEY, CDR2 SMNVEV (reference sequence). As DNA, the CDR3 is TGTGCCAGCAGTTTAATACTAGCGGAGAGCACCGGGGAGCTGTTTTTT. Translated, it gives CASSLILAESTGELFF.

The chain employs TRBV6-5 and TRBJ2-7; 8 nucleotides align to TRBD1. CDR1 is MNHEY, CDR2 SVGAGI, per germline. With V trimmed by 8 bases and J by 4 bases, 13 bases remained unmatched. The CDR3 covers 15 residues. CDR3 in amino acids: CASARPGTGIYEQYF. In DNA form, the CDR3 reads TGTGCCAGCGCACGTCCCGGGACAGGAATTTACGAGCAGTACTTC.

The chain joins TRBV9 to TRBJ2-1; tentatively, D is TRBD2 (5 bases). Germline V CDR1 and CDR2: SGDLS, YYNGEE. V was shortened by 3 bases and J by 5 bases, with 21 bases between the two germline ends. The CDR3 runs to 17 residues. The CDR3 nucleotides are TGTGCCAGCAGCGCGGTCGCTAGCCTCCTTATCCACAATGAGCAGTTCTTC. It encodes CASSAVASLLIHNEQFF.

V and J are TRBV7-3 and TRBJ1-5, with D possibly being TRBD1 (6 bases). V was clipped by 10 bases and J by 4 bases, with 11 bases between them. The CDR3 length is 12 residues. Per the germline V gene, CDR1 is SGHTA and CDR2 is FQGTGA. CDR3: CATSDSNQPQHF. The CDR3 nucleotides read TGTGCCACCTCGGACAGTAATCAGCCCCAGCATTTT.

This chain joins TRBV30 and TRBJ1-5, with D uncertain. V dropped 0 bases and J dropped 6 bases, with 12 bases sitting between them. The CDR3 is 14 residues long. Germline V gene lookup returns CDR1 GTSNPN and CDR2 SVGIG (reference sequence). CDR3 DNA: TGTGCCTGGAGTGTAAAGGCGGGCGGTCAGCCCCAGCATTTT. It translates to CAWSVKAGGQPQHF.

This chain joins TRBV5-1 and TRBJ1-2, with D possibly TRBD1 on 6 matching bases. The CDR3 length is 13 residues. The ends were cut back, 1 base at V and 8 bases at J, with 12 bases in the middle. Looked up from germline, CDR1 is SGHRS and CDR2 is YFSETQ. CDR3 in amino acids: CASSLPGDRGYTF. CDR3 in DNA: TGCGCCAGCAGCTTGCCAGGGGATCGGGGCTACACCTTC.

This clone appeared once. The chain joins TRBV7-3 to TRBJ2-3; TRBD2 might be the D (7 bases). V lost 5 bases and J 2 bases, leaving 14 bases between the germline ends. The CDR3 length is 15 residues. Germline values: CDR1 SGHTA, CDR2 FQGTGA. CDR3 nucleotides: TGTGCCAGCAGCCCACTGGGGGGGCCCACAGATACGCAGTATTTT. Its protein is CASSPLGGPTDTQYF.